This T cell receptor (beta chain) was retrieved from a study of cytomegalovirus exposure and HLA in healthy donors (dated by TCRdb to 2015 to 2018). Turning to the overall study: In an earlier analysis of some 610 of the donors, 276 Gb of sequence data and roughly 100 million unique TCR beta sequences from roughly 190 million T cells were reported. A later analysis re-examined previously published TCR beta repertoires from about 670 donors and added high-resolution HLA genotyping to investigate patterns of TCR occurrence. The study aimed to test whether cataloging public T cell receptors could reveal signatures of past pathogen exposure. Genome-wide SNP genotypes for about 65% of the roughly 670 donors were used in a later genetic analysis, which treated that subset as a discovery cohort. In addition to the first cohort of 500 to 850 subjects, a separate validation cohort of approximately 130 different subjects was used. Four or five DR-DQ haplotypes were handled as single units for association and clustering because linkage in the cohort was strong. Both class I and class II loci were covered by HLA typing, at four-digit resolution. In the later analysis, no new phenotypic data were used to find candidate immune exposures; instead, reliance was placed on TCR beta sequences and their occurrence across donors. Approximately 300 gigabases of sequencing data and tens of millions of unique TCR sequences made up an early release that covered 500 to 650 HLA-typed donors. The T cell repertoires of several hundred subjects were profiled by immunosequencing and related to cytomegalovirus serostatus. The number of typed donors differed by locus: about 620-640 for A, B, C, DRB1 and DQB1; some 540 for DQA1; about 600 for DPA1; and 400 to 480 for DPB1. All discovery cohort repertoires had been generated using a single sequencing platform. High-throughput TCR immunosequencing, statistical association of individual TCRs with disease status, and machine learning were combined to predict cytomegalovirus infection status. Of the roughly 390 genotyped donors, approximately 83% fell in the genetic ancestry cluster associated with self-reported Caucasian donors. On average, roughly 200,000 unique TCR beta nucleotide sequences were sequenced per donor among a few hundred genotyped donors of the cohort, with roughly 18% of those sequences being non-productive. Donor age, sex, ethnicity and CMV serostatus were collected together with the repertoire data. An earlier analysis of around 640 of the donors used high-throughput TCR beta sequencing to judge whether each TCR beta V gene segment behaved as functional or pseudogenic. What the authors observed across the whole study: In a later genetic analysis, a missense DCLRE1C variant was associated with V-gene and J-gene trimming of TCR beta chains, and the association was replicated in an independent cohort. A later analysis associated around 16,000 TCR beta sequences with specific HLA alleles at a false discovery rate of 0.05. The sequencing pipeline was judged likely to have produced a cluster of highly shared sequence variants as a technical artifact. The study gave a list of about 170 TCR beta chains associated with cytomegalovirus. Linkage disequilibrium might explain the correlated functional status among segregating V segments, but an unknown experimental factor could not be ruled out. Most TCR sequences were seen in very few donors, while some public TCRs were found in many individuals. Assigning TCR associations to individual alleles was difficult when HLA alleles, especially DR and DQ, strongly co-occurred. Over 15 rarely observed V segments, including chromosome 9 orphons, were excluded from the earlier analysis of just under 600 of the donors because counts were too low. The authors suggested that the approach could potentially be extended to other disease states and immunological phenotypes. The classifier was reported to diagnose cytomegalovirus status with high specificity and sensitivity in both the original cohort and the validation cohort. In a later analysis, HLA-associated TCR beta chains were found to be more clonally expanded and to have lower generation probabilities than equally common non-associated chains. A further reported finding was that TCR beta sequences accurately predicted the HLA-A and HLA-B alleles for most subjects in the first cohort. In a later analysis, several top co-occurrence clusters were reported to appear linked to parvovirus B19, influenza, CMV and Epstein-Barr virus. Compared with the roughly 700-donor mean, donors in an Asian-associated ancestry cluster had fewer N-insertions in productive TCRs, according to a later genetic analysis. In an earlier analysis of roughly 560 of the donors, most TCR beta V segments were observed in productive rearrangements about 87% or about 30% of the time, broadly matching IMGT annotations. Immune exposure information for the cohort was limited to CMV serostatus. Roughly uniform sequencing depth across donors was assumed in presence/absence analyses, although this assumption may not hold. In a later analysis, the rate of TCR association differed among HLA loci, with DRB1 alleles having the most associated TCRs and HLA-C alleles having the fewest. In vitro tests confirmed that a few of the cytomegalovirus-associated TCR beta chains recognize cytomegalovirus antigens. Most CMV-associated TCR beta chains appeared to be HLA-restricted in a later analysis, and the HLA associations seemed to be driven largely by CMV exposure. HLA typing was unavailable for some donors at each locus, so association tests used only the typed subset. The cohort was sequenced for TCR beta chains only, and without alpha or paired-chain data the features that could be detected were limited. Some IMGT-functional V segments, including TRBV6-2 and TRBV6-3, could not be distinguished by the 87-base-pair reads and were therefore excluded.

The cohort consisted of 600 or so healthy bone marrow donors. All cohort members were sampled while nominally healthy, although unrecorded immune exposures were likely present. The donor was CMV seropositive and was included in the group of 250 to 300 seropositive cohort members. Each donor provided a peripheral blood sample, and peripheral blood mononuclear cells were used for TCR beta sequencing. The Qiagen DNeasy Blood Extraction Kit was used to extract genomic DNA from the blood cell samples. Worth noting for this clone: No antigen is known for it. No quality values exist for individual bases; no much larger clone is one base distant.

The CDR3 holds 14 amino acids from the cysteine to the phenylalanine. CDR3 DNA only is kept here, 42 bases in frame from base 1. CDR1 SGHNT and CDR2 YYREEE were looked up in the germline V gene (reference sequence). Trimming removed 4 bases from V and 8 bases from J; the gene matches leave 9 bases unexplained. The protocol used for the library was the immunoSEQ multiplex PCR assay. For the multiplex PCR, a mixture combining 60 forward primers for TCR Vbeta segments and 13 reverse primers for TCR Jbeta segments was used. Amplification of the CDR3 region of rearranged TCR beta genes was performed with a multiplex PCR assay on genomic DNA. The Illumina HiSeq System was used to sequence the amplified TCR beta libraries as 87-base-pair reads. The paper's processing steps were these. A later analysis tallied tens of millions of unique TCR beta chains across the 600 to 700 repertoires, and approximately 11 million of those chains were shared by two or more donors. A nearest-neighbor algorithm error-corrected the raw reads and collapsed the reads into unique sequences, merging closely related sequences to remove PCR and sequencing errors. Alignment of CDR3 sequences to IMGT reference sequences was used to assign V, D and J gene segments. Each retained sequence needed at least a six-nucleotide match to both a V gene segment and a J gene segment. A rearrangement counted as productive if the CDR3 had no stop codons and remained in frame with V and J, and every other rearrangement counted as non-productive. Following IMGT convention, CDR3 was defined as the stretch from the second conserved V-encoded cysteine to the conserved J-encoded phenylalanine. Sequences without an unambiguous match to a single V gene segment were excluded from the earlier analysis of about 600 of the donors. In an earlier analysis of almost 600 of the donors, a V segment was called functional when productive rearrangements were above 56.7%, and segregating when the standard deviation between donors exceeded 5%. A statistical classification framework was built to diagnose cytomegalovirus status from the catalog of TCR beta chain sequences. A later analysis assigned V and J genes by comparing TCR nucleotide sequences with IMGT/GENE-DB human TR gene sequences. The TCRdist pipeline was used in a later analysis to assign CDR3 sequences and most-parsimonious VDJ recombination scenarios. In a later analysis, each TCR beta chain was defined by its CDR3 amino acid sequence together with its V-gene family, and reads without a unique V-gene family were excluded. To address suspected cross-contamination and a sequencing artifact, a later analysis removed roughly 640 highly shared, low-generation-probability nucleotide sequences. In a later analysis, a clonal expansion index for each public chain was calculated from normalized within-repertoire ranks of inferred template counts. In a later analysis, generation probabilities were computed using a VDJ recombination model fitted to out-of-frame rearrangements, and the results were checked against IGoR. Hypergeometric tests were used in a later analysis to score TCR-TCR, TCR-HLA and TCR-CMV co-occurrence, with a repertoire-size bias correction applied to the TCR pairs. False discovery rates were estimated in a later analysis by permuting HLA or CMV assignments 20 times. In a later analysis, co-occurring TCRs were grouped with DBSCAN, and TCRdist sequence similarity was added when clustering was performed within HLA-allele-positive subsets. Co-occurrence clustering excluded repertoires with fewer than 30,000 or more than 120,000 public chains, plus five with anomalous nucleotide sharing. TCRdb obtained this table from immuneACCESS and retained in-frame rearrangements with V and J assigned. These tables miss some clones; where compared with another copy, unresolved V genes account for less than half of the shortfall, and the remainder is unexplained. V, J and clone size are taken as reported in that table, and D and trimming were inferred from the DNA itself. For this sample there are approximately 170,000 clones; 78% appear just once. The ten largest clones represent 6.5% to 8.5% of the sample.

The rearrangement combines TRBV5-4 with TRBJ1-2; 9 bases in between match TRBD1. The sequence derives from a middle-aged woman in good health and CMV-seropositive. Sequencing used PBMCs. The CDR3 reads as follows: CASSQKTGGDGYTF. The base sequence is TGTGCCAGCAGCCAGAAGACAGGGGGAGACGGCTACACCTTC.